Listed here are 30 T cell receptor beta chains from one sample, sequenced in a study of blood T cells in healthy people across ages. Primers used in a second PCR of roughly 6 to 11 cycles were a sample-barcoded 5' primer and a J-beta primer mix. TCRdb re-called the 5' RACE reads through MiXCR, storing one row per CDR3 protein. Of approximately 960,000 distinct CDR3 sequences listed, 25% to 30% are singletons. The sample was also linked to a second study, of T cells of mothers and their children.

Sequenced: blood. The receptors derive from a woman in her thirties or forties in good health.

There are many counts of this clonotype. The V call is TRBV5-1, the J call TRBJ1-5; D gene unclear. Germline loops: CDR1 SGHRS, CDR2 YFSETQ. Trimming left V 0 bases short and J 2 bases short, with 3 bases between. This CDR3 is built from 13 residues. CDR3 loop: CASSLDGNQPQHF. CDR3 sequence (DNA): TGCGCCAGCAGCTTGGACGGCAATCAGCCCCAGCATTTT.

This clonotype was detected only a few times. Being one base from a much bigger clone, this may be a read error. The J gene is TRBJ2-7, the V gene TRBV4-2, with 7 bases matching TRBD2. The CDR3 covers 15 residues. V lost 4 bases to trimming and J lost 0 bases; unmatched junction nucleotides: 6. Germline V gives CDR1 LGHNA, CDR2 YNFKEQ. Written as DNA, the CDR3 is TGTGCCAGCAGCCGAGCCGGACTAGGCTCCTACGAGCAGTACTTC. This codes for CASSRAGLGSYEQYF.

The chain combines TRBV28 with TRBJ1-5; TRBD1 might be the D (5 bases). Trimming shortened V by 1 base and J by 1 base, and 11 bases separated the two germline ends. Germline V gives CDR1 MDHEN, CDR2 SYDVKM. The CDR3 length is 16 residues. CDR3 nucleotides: TGTGCCAGCAGTTTATCGGCAGGGCCCAGCAATCAGCCCCAGCATTTT. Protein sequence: CASSLSAGPSNQPQHF.

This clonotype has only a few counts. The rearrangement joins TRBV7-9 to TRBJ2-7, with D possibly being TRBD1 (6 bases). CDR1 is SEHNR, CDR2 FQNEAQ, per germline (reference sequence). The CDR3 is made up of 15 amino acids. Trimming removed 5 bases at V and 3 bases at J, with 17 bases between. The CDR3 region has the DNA TGTGCCAGCAGCCCTCAGAGACAGGCTCGCTACGAGCAGTACTTC. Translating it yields CASSPQRQARYEQYF.

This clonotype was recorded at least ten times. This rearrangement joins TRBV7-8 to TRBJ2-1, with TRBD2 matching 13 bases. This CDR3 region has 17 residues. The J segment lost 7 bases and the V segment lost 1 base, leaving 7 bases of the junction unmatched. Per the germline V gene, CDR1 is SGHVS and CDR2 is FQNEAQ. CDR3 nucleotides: TGTGCCAGCAGCTTAGAAGCCACTAGCGGGGGGGCAAATGAGCAGTTCTTC. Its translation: CASSLEATSGGANEQFF.

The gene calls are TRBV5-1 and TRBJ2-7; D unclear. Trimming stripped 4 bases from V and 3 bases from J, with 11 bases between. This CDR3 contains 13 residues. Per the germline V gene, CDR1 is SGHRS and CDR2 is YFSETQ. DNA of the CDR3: TGCGCCAGCAGCCGTGCTGAGGTCTACGAGCAGTACTTC. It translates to CASSRAEVYEQYF. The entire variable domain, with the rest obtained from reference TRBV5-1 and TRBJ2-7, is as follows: KAGVTQTPRYLIKTRGQQVTLSCSPISGHRSVSWYQQTPGQGLQFLFEYFSETQRNKGNFPGRFSGRQFSNSRSEMNVSTLELGDSALYLCASSRAEVYEQYFGPGTRLTVT.

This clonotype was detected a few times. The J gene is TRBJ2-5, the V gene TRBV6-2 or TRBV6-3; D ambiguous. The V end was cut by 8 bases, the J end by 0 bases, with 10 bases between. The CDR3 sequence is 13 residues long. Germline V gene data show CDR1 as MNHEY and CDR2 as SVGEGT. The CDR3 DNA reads TGTGCCAGCCCAGCCGGAGACCAAGAGACCCAGTACTTC. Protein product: CASPAGDQETQYF.

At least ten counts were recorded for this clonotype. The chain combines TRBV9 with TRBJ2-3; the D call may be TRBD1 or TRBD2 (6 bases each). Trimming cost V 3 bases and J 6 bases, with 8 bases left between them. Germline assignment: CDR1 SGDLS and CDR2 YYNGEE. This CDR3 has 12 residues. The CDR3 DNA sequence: TGTGCCAGCAGCGGAGGGGGGGATACGCAGTATTTT. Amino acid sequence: CASSGGGDTQYF. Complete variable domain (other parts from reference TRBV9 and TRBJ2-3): DSGVTQTPKHLITATGQRVTLRCSPRSGDLSVYWYQQSLDQGLQFLIQYYNGEERAKGNILERFSAQQFPDLHSELNLSSLELGDSALYFCASSGGGDTQYFGPGTRLTVL.

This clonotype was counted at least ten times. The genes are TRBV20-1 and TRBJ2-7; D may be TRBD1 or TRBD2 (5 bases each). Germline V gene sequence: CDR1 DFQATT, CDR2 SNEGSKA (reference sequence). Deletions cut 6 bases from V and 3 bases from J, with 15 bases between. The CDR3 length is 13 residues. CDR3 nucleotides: TGCAGTGCGCACCGGGACGGACGCTACGAGCAGTACTTC. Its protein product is CSAHRDGRYEQYF.

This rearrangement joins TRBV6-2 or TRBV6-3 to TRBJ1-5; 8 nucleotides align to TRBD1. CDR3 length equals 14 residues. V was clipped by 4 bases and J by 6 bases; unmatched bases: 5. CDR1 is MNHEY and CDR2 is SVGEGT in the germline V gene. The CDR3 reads CASSLQGDVQPQHF. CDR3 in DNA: TGTGCCAGCAGTTTACAGGGGGATGTTCAGCCCCAGCATTTT.

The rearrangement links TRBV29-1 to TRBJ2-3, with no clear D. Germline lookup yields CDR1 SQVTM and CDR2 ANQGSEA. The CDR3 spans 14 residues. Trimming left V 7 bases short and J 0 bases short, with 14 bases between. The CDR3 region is CSGADGLSTDTQYF. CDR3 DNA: TGCAGCGGCGCGGACGGCCTAAGCACAGATACGCAGTATTTT.

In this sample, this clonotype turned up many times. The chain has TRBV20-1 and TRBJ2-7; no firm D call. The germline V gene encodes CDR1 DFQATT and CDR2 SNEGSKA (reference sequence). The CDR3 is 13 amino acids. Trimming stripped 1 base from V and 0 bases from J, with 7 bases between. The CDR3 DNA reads TGCAGTGCTAGAGTGGGAAACTCCTACGAGCAGTACTTC. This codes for CSARVGNSYEQYF.

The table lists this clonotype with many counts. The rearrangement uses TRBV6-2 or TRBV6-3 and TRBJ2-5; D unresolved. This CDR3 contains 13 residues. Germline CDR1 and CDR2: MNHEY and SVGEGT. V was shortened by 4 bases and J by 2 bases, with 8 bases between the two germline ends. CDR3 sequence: CASSFEVQETQYF. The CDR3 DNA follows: TGTGCCAGCAGTTTCGAGGTTCAAGAGACCCAGTACTTC.

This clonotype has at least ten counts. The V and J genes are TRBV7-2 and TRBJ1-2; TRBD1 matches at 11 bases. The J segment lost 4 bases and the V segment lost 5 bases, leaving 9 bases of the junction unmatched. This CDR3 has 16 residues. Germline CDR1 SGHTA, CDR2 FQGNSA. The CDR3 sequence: CASSHGGGQGVYGYTF. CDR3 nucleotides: TGTGCCAGCAGCCACGGTGGGGGACAGGGGGTCTATGGCTACACCTTC.

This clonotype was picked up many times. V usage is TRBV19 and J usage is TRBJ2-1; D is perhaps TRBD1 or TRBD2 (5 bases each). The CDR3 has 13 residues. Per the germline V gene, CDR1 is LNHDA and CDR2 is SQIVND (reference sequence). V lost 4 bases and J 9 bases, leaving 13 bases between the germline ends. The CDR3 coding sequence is TGTGCCAGTAGTAGGGACCCGCTGGGTGAGCAGTTCTTC. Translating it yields CASSRDPLGEQFF.

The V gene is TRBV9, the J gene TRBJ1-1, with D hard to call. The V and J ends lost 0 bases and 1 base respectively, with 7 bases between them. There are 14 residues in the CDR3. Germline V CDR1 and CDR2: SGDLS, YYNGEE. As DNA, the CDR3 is TGTGCCAGCAGCGTAGTGTCGGCGAACACTGAAGCTTTCTTT. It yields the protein CASSVVSANTEAFF.

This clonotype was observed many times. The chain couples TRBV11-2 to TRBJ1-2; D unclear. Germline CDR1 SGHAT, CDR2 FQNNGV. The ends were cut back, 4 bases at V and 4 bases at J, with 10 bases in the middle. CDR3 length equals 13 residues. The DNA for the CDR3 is TGTGCCAGCAGCTCTGACGGCCTCTATGGCTACACCTTC. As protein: CASSSDGLYGYTF.

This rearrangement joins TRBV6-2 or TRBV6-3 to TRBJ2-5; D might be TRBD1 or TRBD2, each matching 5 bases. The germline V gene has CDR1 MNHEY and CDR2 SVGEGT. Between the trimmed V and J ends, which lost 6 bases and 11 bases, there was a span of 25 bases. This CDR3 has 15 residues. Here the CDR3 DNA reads TGTGCCAGCAGGGGTGGGGGAGTGGAGTTTGGTGAGCAGTACTTC. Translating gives CASRGGGVEFGEQYF.

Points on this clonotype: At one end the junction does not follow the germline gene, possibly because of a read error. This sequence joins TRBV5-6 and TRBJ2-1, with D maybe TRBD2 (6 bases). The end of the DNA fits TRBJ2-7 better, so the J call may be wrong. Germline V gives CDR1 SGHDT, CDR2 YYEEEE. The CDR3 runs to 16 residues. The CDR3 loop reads CAGSLAAGSSYNEQYF. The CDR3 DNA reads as TGTGCCGGCAGCTTGGCGGCGGGGAGCTCCTACAATGAGCAGTACTTC.

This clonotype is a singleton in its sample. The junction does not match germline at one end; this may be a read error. CDR3 nucleotide sequence: TGTGCCAGCAGACCTCAGGGGAATAATGGCCACACCTTC. Translated: CASRPQGNNGHTF. This chain connects TRBV28 to TRBJ1-2; TRBD1 is a possible D gene (6 bases). CDR1 MDHEN and CDR2 SYDVKM come from the germline V gene. This CDR3 is built from 13 residues.

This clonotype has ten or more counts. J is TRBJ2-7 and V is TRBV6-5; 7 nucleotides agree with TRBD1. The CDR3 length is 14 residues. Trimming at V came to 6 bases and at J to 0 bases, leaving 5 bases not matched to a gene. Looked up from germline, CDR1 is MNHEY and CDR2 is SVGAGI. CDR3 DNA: TGTGCCAGCAGCAAGACAGGGAGCTCCTACGAGCAGTACTTC. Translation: CASSKTGSSYEQYF.

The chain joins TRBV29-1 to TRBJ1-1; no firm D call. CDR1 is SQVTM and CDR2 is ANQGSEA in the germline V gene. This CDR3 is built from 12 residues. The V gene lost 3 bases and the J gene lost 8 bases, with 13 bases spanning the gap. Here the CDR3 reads CSVEVSEVEAFF. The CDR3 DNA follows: TGCAGCGTTGAGGTCAGCGAAGTAGAAGCTTTCTTT. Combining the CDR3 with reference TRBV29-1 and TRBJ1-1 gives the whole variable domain SAVISQKPSRDICQRGTSLTIQCQVDSQVTMMFWYRQQPGQSLTLIATANQGSEATYESGFVIDKFPISRPNLTFSTLTVSNMSPEDSSIYLCSVEVSEVEAFFGQGTRLTVV.

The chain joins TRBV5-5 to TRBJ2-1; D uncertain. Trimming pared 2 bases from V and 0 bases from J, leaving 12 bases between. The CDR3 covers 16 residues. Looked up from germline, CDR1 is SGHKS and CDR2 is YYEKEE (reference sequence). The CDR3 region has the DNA TGTGCCAGCAGCTTTTTTGGCGTAAGCTCCTACAATGAGCAGTTCTTC. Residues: CASSFFGVSSYNEQFF.

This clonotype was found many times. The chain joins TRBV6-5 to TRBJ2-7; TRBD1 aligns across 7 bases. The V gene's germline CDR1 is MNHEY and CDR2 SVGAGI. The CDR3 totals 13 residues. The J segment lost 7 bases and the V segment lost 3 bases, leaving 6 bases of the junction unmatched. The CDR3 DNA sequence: TGTGCCAGCAGTTATACAGGGGCTCGGGAGCAGTACTTC. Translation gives CASSYTGAREQYF.

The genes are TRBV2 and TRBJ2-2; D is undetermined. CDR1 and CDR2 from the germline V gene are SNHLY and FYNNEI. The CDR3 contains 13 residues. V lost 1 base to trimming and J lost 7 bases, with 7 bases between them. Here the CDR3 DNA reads TGTGCCAGCAGTGAAGGCCAGGTCGGGGAGCTGTTTTTT. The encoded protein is CASSEGQVGELFF.

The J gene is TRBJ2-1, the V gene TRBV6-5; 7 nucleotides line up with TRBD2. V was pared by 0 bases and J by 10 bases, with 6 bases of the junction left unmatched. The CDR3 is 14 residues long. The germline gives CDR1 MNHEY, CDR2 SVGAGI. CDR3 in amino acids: CASSYSGGGGEQFF. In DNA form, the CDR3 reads TGTGCCAGCAGTTACTCCGGCGGGGGAGGCGAGCAGTTCTTC.

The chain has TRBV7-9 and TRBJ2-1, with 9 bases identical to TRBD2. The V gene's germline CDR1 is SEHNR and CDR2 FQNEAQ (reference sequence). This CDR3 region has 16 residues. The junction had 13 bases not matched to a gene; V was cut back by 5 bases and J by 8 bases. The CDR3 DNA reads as TGTGCCAGCAGCAAAAGGGGAGCGGGGGGTGCTGATGAGCAGTTCTTC. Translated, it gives CASSKRGAGGADEQFF.

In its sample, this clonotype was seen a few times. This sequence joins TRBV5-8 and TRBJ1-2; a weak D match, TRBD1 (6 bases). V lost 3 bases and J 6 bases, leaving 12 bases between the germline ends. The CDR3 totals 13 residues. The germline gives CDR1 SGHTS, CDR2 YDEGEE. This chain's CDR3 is CASSWEAGDGYTF. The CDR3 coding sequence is TGTGCCAGCAGCTGGGAGGCAGGGGATGGCTACACCTTC.

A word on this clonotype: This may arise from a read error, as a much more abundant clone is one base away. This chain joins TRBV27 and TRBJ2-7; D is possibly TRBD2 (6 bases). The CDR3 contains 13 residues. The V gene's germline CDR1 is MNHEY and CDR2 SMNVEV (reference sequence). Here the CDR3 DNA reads TGTGCCAGCCGTTCCGGGGGTTCCTACGGGCAGTACTTC. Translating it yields CASRSGGSYGQYF.

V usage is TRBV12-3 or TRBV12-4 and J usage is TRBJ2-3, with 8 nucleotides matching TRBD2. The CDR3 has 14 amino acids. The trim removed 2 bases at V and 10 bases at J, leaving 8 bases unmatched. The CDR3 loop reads CASSLPGGPNAQYF. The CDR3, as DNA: TGTGCCAGCAGTTTACCGGGGGGGCCAAATGCGCAGTATTTT.